The TCR beta chain described here comes from a study of B cell selection in AIRE deficiency. Conventional CD4 T cells were sorted as CD4+CD127+ cells. Data came from immunoSEQ multiplex PCR; TCRdb stores just in-frame clones and leaves some out. The table records 20,000 to 25,000 clones, roughly 98% of them present only once. Regarding this clone: Its target is unknown.

This CDR3 comprises 16 residues. Between the trimmed V and J ends, which lost 0 bases and 0 bases, there was a span of 7 bases. Germline V gene sequence: CDR1 SGHRS, CDR2 YFSETQ. Overall study results and limits: With only TCRbeta sequenced, less than 45% of shared healthy Treg sequences overlapped Tconv. Patient Tconv cells held about 31% of Treg sequences shared by healthy donors. Healthy donors alone shared roughly 32% of 3,500 to 4,000 Treg sequences; patients alone 8.5% to 10%.

The chain employs TRBV5-1 and TRBJ2-6; the D is unclear. Sequences were obtained from conventional CD4+ T cells sorted from PBMCs. The sequence derives from a human donor with AIRE deficiency. CDR3 residues: CASSLEQRSGANVLTF. The CDR3 nucleotides are TGCGCCAGCAGCTTGGAACAGCGCTCTGGGGCCAACGTCCTGACTTTC.